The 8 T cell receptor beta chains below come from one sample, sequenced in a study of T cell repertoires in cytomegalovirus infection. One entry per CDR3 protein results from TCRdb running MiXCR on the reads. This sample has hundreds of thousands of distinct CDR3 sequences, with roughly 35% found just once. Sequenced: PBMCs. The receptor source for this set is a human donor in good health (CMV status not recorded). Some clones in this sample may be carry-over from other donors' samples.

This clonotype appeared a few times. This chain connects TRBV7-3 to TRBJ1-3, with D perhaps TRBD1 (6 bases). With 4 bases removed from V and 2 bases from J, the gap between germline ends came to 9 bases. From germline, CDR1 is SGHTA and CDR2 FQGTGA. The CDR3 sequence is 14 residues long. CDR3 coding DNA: TGTGCCAGCAGCTCAGGGGCAGCTGGAAACACCATATATTTT. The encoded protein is CASSSGAAGNTIYF.

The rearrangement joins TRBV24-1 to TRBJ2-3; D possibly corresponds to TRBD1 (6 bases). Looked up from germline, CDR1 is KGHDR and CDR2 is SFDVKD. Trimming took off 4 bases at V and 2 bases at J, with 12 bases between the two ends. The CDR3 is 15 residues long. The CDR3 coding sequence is TGTGCCACCAGTGAGAGGGGGAGATCCACAGATACGCAGTATTTT. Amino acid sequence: CATSERGRSTDTQYF.

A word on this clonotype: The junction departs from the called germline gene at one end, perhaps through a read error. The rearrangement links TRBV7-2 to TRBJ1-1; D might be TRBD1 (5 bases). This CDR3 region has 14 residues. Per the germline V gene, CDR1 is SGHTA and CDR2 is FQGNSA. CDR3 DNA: TGTGCCAGCAGCTTTAGAGTCGGGACCACTGAAGCTTGCTTT. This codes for CASSFRVGTTEACF. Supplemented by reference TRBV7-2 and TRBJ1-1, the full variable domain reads GAGVSQSPSNKVTEKGKDVELRCDPISGHTALYWYRQSLGQGLEFLIYFQGNSAPDKSGLPSDRFSAERTGGSVSTLTIQRTQQEDSAVYLCASSFRVGTTEACFGQGTRLTVV.

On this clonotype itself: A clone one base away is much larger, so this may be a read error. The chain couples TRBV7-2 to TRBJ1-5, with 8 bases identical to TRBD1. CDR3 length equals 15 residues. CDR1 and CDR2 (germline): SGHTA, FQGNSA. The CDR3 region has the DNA TGTGCCAGCAGCTCAACAGGGGGTAGCAATCAGCACCAGCATTTT. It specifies CASSSTGGSNQHQHF.

CDR3 region: CASSLAPIRGTNQPQHF. The CDR3 coding sequence is TGTGCCAGCAGCTTAGCGCCGATCCGGGGCACCAATCAGCCCCAGCATTTT. J is TRBJ1-5 and V is TRBV7-8; a possible D gene is TRBD1 (5 bases). The CDR3 spans 17 residues. Germline V CDR1 and CDR2: SGHVS, FQNEAQ. Trimming removed 0 bases from V and 3 bases from J, with 15 bases in between.

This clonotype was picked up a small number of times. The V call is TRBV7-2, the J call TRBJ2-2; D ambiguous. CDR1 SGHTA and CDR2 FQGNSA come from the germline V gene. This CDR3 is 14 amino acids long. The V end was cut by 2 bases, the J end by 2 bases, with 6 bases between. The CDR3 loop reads CASSLQDNTGELFF. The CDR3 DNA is TGTGCCAGCAGCTTACAAGATAACACCGGGGAGCTGTTTTTT.

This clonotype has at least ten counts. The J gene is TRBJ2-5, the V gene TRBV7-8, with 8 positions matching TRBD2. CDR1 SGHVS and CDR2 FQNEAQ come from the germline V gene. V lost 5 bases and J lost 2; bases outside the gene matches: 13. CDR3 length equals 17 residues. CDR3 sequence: CASSPRVGGGSQETQYF. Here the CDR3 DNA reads TGTGCCAGCAGCCCCCGTGTCGGCGGGGGGTCTCAAGAGACCCAGTACTTC.

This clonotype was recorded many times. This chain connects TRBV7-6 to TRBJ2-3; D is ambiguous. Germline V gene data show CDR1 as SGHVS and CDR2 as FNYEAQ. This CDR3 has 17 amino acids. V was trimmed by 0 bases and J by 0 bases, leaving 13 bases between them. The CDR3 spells CASSLAGSPGSTDTQYF. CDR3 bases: TGTGCCAGCAGCTTAGCCGGGTCTCCCGGTAGCACAGATACGCAGTATTTT.